The sequence of this T cell receptor (beta chain) was determined in a study of blood T cell repertoires in COVID-19. Study at large: COVID-19 samples from acute and convalescent phases originated in the United States, Italy and Spain. Sources were T cells, B-cell-depleted T cells, or PBMCs; the material itself was cDNA or gDNA.

V was pared by 4 bases and J by 4 bases, with 8 bases of the junction left unmatched. Germline V CDR1 and CDR2: SGHRS, YFSETQ. The CDR3 has 15 amino acids. In the study's own analysis: Estimates of nucleated cell counts were drawn from the amplification of reference gene primers. Produced via immunoSEQ multiplex PCR; TCRdb's table is partial and in-frame only. The DNA gave D and trimming, while V, J and clone size come from that table. The table has 100,000 to 120,000 clones, 85% seen once. Specimen: peripheral blood. This chain links TRBV5-1 with TRBJ1-5; 7 bases are shared with TRBD1. The receptor comes from a human donor in a cohort sampled during active COVID-19. DNA of the CDR3: TGCGCCAGCAGCGCTGGGGGACAGTCGAATCAGCCCCAGCATTTT. Translation: CASSAGGQSNQPQHF.